What follows is one TCR beta chain and its context. Antigen unknown. Each CDR3 protein gets one entry after TCRdb re-called the reads with MiXCR. The profile shows around 180,000 distinct CDR3 sequences, about 21% of them singletons. This specimen belongs to a study of T cell repertoires in cytomegalovirus infection. About the research overall: Both a matching HLA type and CMV infection were indicated by public TCR beta signatures. Study-level findings and limits: HLA-C-restricted, CMV-specific TCR beta clonotypes were dominant ex vivo.

CDR3 length: 13 amino acids. The V gene's germline CDR1 is SGHTA and CDR2 FQGNSA. V was clipped by 0 bases and J by 4 bases, with 6 bases between them. The chain is built from TRBV7-2 and TRBJ2-5; D call uncertain. The sequenced sample was PBMCs. This receptor was taken from a human donor in good health (CMV status not recorded). Some clones in this sample may be carry-over from other donors' samples. The CDR3 loop reads CASSLAVGETQYF. The CDR3 DNA reads as TGTGCCAGCAGCTTAGCTGTCGGAGAGACCCAGTACTTC.